This TCR beta chain was sequenced in a study of CD8 T cells in Susac syndrome. Concerning this clonotype itself: Its antigen is unidentified.

Whole-study results and caveats: Among people with Susac, CD8+ clonal expansion was greatest in TEMRA cells and active patients.

A quantity of about 0.45 to 1 ug RNA underwent reverse transcription using random hexamers. TCRdb reprocessed the immunoSEQ multiplex PCR reads via MiXCR and lists one record per CDR3 protein. The sample holds around 200,000 distinct CDR3 sequences, approximately 95% seen once. The V segment lost 6 bases and the J segment 2 bases; nucleotides outside the gene matches: 5. Germline CDR1 is SGHDT and CDR2 is YYEEEE. The CDR3 runs to 14 residues. The specimen sequenced was CD8+ T cells from PBMCs. The V gene is TRBV5-6, the J gene TRBJ2-1; TRBD1 aligns across 7 bases. The sequence was collected from a human donor with Susac syndrome. CDR3 loop: CASNAGTAYNEQFF. The CDR3 nucleotides are TGTGCCAGCAACGCCGGGACAGCCTACAATGAGCAGTTCTTC.